The sequence of this TCR beta chain was determined in a study of blood T cells in healthy people across ages. Study findings and constraints: Strong correlation was found linking TCR beta diversity to naive T cell percentage.

Together with a sample-barcoded 5' primer, a J-beta primer mix was included in a second PCR lasting about 6 to 11 cycles. Each cDNA molecule carried a tag from a template-switch adaptor that contained 12 random nucleotides. At least 3 million CDR3-containing paired-end reads were obtained per sample. TCRdb redid the calling of the 5' RACE reads with MiXCR, one entry per CDR3 protein. The repertoire holds some 1.5 million distinct CDR3 sequences, with 25% to 30% as singletons. The ends lost 5 bases at V and 3 bases at J; junction bases unmatched: 5. The CDR3 has 13 amino acids. Germline loops: CDR1 DFQATT, CDR2 SNEGSKA (reference sequence). Only one count was recorded for this clonotype. The antigen remains unidentified. The authors drew about 10 milliliters of peripheral blood from each donor.

The chain is built from TRBV20-1 and TRBJ2-5; 8 nucleotides agree with TRBD2. This TCR derives from a woman aged 25 to 39 in good health. The sequenced sample was blood. As DNA, the CDR3 is TGCAGTGCTGCCGGGACTAGGAAAGAGACCCAGTACTTC. Translated: CSAAGTRKETQYF.